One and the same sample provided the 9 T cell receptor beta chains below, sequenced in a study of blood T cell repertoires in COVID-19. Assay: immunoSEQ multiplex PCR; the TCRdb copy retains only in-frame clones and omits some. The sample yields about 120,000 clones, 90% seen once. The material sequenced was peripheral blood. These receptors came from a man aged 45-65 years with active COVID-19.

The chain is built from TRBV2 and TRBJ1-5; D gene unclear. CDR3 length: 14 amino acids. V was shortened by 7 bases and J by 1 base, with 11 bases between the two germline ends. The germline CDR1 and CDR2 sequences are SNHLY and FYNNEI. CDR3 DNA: TGTGCCAGCAACTGGGTCGGGAGCAATCAGCCCCAGCATTTT. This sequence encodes CASNWVGSNQPQHF.

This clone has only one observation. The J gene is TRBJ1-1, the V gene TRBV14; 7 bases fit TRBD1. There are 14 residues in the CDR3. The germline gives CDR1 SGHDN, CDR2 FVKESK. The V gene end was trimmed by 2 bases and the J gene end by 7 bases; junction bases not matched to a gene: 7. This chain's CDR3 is CASSQTNRGNEAFF. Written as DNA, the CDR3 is TGTGCCAGCAGCCAAACAAACAGGGGTAATGAAGCTTTCTTT. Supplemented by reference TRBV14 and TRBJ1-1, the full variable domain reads EAGVTQFPSHSVIEKGQTVTLRCDPISGHDNLYWYRRVMGKEIKFLLHFVKESKQDESGMPNNRFLAERTGGTYSTLKVQPAELEDSGVYFCASSQTNRGNEAFFGQGTRLTVV.

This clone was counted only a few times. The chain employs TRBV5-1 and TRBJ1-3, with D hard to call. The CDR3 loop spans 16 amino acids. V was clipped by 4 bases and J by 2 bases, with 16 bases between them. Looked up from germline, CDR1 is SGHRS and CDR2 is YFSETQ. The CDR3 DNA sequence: TGCGCCAGCAGCCCTGAAGCAACTCGAGCTGGAAACACCATATATTTT. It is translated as CASSPEATRAGNTIYF.

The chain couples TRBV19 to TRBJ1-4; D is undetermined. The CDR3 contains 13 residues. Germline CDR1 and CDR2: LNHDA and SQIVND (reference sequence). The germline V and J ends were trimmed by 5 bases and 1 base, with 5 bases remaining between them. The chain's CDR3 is CASSFGTNEKLFF. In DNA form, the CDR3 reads TGTGCCAGTAGTTTCGGAACTAATGAAAAACTGTTTTTT.

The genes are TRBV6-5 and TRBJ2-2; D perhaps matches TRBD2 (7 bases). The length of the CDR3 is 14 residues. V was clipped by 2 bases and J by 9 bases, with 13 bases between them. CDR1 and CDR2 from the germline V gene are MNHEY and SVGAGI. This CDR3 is CASSYESGGRELFF. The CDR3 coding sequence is TGTGCCAGCAGTTACGAATCGGGGGGCCGGGAGCTGTTTTTT.

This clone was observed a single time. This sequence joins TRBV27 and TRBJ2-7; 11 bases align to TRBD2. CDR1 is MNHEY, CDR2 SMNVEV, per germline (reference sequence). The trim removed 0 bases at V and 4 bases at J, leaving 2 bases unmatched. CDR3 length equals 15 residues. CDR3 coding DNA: TGTGCCAGCAGTTTATCGGGACTAGCGGTTTACGAGCAGTACTTC. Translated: CASSLSGLAVYEQYF.

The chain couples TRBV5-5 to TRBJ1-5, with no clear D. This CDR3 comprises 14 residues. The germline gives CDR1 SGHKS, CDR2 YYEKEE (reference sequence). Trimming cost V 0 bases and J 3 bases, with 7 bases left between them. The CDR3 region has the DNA TGTGCCAGCAGCTTGGAACAGATCAATCAGCCCCAGCATTTT. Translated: CASSLEQINQPQHF.

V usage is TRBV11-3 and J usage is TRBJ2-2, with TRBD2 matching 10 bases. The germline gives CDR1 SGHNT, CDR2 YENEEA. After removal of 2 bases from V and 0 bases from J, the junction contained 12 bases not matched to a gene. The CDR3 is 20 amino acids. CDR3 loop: CASSLPRRLAGDTNTGELFF. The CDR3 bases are TGTGCCAGCAGCTTACCCAGGAGGCTAGCGGGGGACACGAACACCGGGGAGCTGTTTTTT.

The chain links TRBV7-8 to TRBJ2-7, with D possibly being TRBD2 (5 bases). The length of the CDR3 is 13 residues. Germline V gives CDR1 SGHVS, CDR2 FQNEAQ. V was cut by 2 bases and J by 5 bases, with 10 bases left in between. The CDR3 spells CASSLSGGNEQYF. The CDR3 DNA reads TGTGCCAGCAGCTTATCTGGAGGAAACGAGCAGTACTTC.